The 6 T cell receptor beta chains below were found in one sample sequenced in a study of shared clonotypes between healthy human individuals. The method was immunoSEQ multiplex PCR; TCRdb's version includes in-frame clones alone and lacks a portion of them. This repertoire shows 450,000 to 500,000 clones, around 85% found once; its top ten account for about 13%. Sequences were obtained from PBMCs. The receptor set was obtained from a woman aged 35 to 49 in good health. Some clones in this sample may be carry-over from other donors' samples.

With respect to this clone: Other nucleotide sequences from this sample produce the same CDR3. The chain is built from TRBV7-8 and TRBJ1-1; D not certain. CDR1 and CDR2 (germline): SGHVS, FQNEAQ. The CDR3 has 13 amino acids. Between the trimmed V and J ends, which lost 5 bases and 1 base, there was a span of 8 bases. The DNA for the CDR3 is TGTGCCAGCAGCCTGGGGAGGAACACTGAAGCTTTCTTT. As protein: CASSLGRNTEAFF.

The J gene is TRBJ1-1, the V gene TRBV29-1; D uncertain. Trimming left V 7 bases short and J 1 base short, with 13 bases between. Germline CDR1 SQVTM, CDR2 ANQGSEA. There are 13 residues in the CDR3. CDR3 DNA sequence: TGCAGCGCCCTAGGGATAGGGAACACTGAAGCTTTCTTT. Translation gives CSALGIGNTEAFF.

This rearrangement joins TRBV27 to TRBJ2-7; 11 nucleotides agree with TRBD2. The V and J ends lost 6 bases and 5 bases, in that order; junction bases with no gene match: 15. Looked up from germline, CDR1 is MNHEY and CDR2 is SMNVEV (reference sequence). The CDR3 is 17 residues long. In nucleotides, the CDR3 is TGTGCCAGCAGCCCTTTATGGCTAGCGGGAGGAAACGACGAGCAGTACTTC. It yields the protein CASSPLWLAGGNDEQYF.

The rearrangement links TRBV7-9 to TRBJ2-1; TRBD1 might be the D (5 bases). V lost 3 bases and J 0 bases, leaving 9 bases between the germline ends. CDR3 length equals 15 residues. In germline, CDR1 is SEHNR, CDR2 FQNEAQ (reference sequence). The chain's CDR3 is CASSFIQASYNEQFF. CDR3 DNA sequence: TGTGCCAGCAGCTTTATACAGGCCTCCTACAATGAGCAGTTCTTC.

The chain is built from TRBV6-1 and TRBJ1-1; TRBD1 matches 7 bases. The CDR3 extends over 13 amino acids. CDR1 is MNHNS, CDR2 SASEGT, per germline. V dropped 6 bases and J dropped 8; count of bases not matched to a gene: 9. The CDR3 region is CASSLRTGVEAFF. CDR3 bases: TGTGCCAGCAGCCTCCGGACAGGCGTCGAAGCTTTCTTT.

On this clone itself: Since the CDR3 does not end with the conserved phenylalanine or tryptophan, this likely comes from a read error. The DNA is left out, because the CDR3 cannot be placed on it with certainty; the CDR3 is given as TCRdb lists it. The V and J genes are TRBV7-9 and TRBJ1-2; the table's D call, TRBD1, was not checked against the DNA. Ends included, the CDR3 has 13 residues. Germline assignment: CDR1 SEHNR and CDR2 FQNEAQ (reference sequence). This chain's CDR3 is CASSSSRGTGEVL.